The 6 T cell receptor beta chains reported below all come from one sample, sequenced in a study of blood T cell repertoires in COVID-19. Clones were read by immunoSEQ multiplex PCR, and TCRdb kept only the in-frame ones, dropping some. The sample includes roughly 240,000 clones, over 80% of them seen just once. The sequencing sample was made of PBMCs or T cells enriched from blood (not recorded which). The receptor source for this set is a woman aged 25 to 39 with acute COVID-19.

The gene calls are TRBV15 and TRBJ2-2, with 8 bases lining up with TRBD1. The CDR3 loop spans 14 amino acids. The germline CDR1 and CDR2 sequences are LNHNV and YYDKDF (reference sequence). V lost 6 bases and J lost 2; bases outside the gene matches: 2. The CDR3 coding sequence is TGTGCCACCAGGACAGGGGTAAACACCGGGGAGCTGTTTTTT. Encoded protein: CATRTGVNTGELFF.

Notes on this clone: This sample includes further DNA sequences coding for the same CDR3. The V call is TRBV5-4, the J call TRBJ2-7, with D unresolved. In germline, CDR1 is SGHNT, CDR2 YYREEE (reference sequence). Deletions cut 3 bases from V and 4 bases from J, with 5 bases between. This CDR3 contains 11 residues. CDR3 DNA sequence: TGTGCCAGCAGCTCCACTTACGAGCAGTACTTC. Encoded protein: CASSSTYEQYF.

This rearrangement joins TRBV6-1 to TRBJ2-1, with D maybe TRBD2 (5 bases). V was pared by 2 bases and J by 2 bases, with 10 bases between. The CDR3 sequence is 15 residues long. Germline values: CDR1 MNHNS, CDR2 SASEGT. The CDR3 DNA follows: TGTGCCAGCAGTGAATTCTACGGGGCCTACAATGAGCAGTTCTTC. Its translation: CASSEFYGAYNEQFF.

The genes are TRBV10-1 and TRBJ2-3; 9 bases align to TRBD2. The CDR3 totals 15 residues. Germline-derived CDR1 and CDR2 are WNHNN and SYGVQD (reference sequence). V lost 5 bases to trimming and J lost 1 base; unmatched junction nucleotides: 4. CDR3 in amino acids: CASSPVAGGTDTQYF. CDR3 in DNA: TGCGCCAGCAGTCCAGTAGCGGGGGGCACAGATACGCAGTATTTT.

This clone was observed a single time. The chain employs TRBV2 and TRBJ2-1; 8 bases agree with TRBD1. Germline trimming cut 6 bases from V and 5 bases from J; bases unmatched to any gene: 12. Germline V gives CDR1 SNHLY, CDR2 FYNNEI. The CDR3 has 16 amino acids. The CDR3 is CASSLLGTGSNNEQFF. The CDR3 DNA is TGTGCCAGCAGCCTCCTTGGGACAGGATCCAACAATGAGCAGTTCTTC.

This clone was seen a handful of times. The V and J genes are TRBV6-1 and TRBJ2-2, with D maybe TRBD1 (6 bases). Deletions cut 1 base from V and 3 bases from J, with 9 bases between. The CDR3 extends over 15 amino acids. Germline V gene lookup returns CDR1 MNHNS and CDR2 SASEGT. CDR3 region: CASSEGDTYTGELFF. Here the CDR3 DNA reads TGTGCCAGCAGTGAAGGGGACACTTACACCGGGGAGCTGTTTTTT.